This is a list of T cell receptor beta chains from one sample in a study of blood T cell repertoires in COVID-19. Using immunoSEQ multiplex PCR, the repertoire was profiled, and TCRdb retains in-frame clones only, with some absent. The top ten clones hold roughly 7% of a sample with about 300,000 clones, approximately 88% of them seen once. The sample was peripheral blood. These TCRs come from a woman in her thirties who had recovered from COVID-19. CDR3s include the opening cysteine and the closing phenylalanine or tryptophan. Expanded clones get a size class; other rows say once, few or many, or leave the size out.

J gene,clone size,V gene,CDR3 protein
TRBJ1-1,NA,TRBV4-1,CASSLPPGQMNTEAFF
TRBJ2-5,NA,TRBV15,CATSRGRGETQYF
TRBJ2-6,NA,TRBV7-3,CASSPYAKRQGSLGANVLTF
TRBJ1-2,NA,TRBV7-9,CASSLAGGNYGYTF
TRBJ1-1,NA,TRBV14,CASSQVTGMTEAFF
TRBJ2-5,NA,TRBV28,CASSLPQGSQETQYF
TRBJ1-2,NA,TRBV3-1/TRBV3-2,CASSQGDRGVAGYTF
TRBJ1-1,NA,TRBV5-1,CASSLGQANRMNTEAFF
TRBJ2-5,NA,TRBV5-1,CASGTGEETQYF
TRBJ2-5,NA,TRBV6-5,CASTSAGLETQYF
TRBJ2-3,NA,TRBV10-3,CAISELAGGSGTQYF
TRBJ1-4,NA,TRBV6-5,CASSLRQGNEKLFF
TRBJ1-1,once,TRBV24-1,CATSDSQEMNTEAFF
TRBJ2-1,NA,TRBV7-6,CASSSGQTSYNEQFF
TRBJ1-2,NA,TRBV19,CASSMARRGGYTF
TRBJ2-1,NA,TRBV19,CASSIGRAGARNEQFF
TRBJ2-3,NA,TRBV7-3,CASSLTTSTDTQYF
TRBJ1-2,NA,TRBV19,CASSMWRNYGYTF
TRBJ2-1,NA,TRBV25-1,CASRANNEQFF
TRBJ2-6,NA,TRBV19,CASRTGLDSGANVLTF
TRBJ1-1,NA,TRBV19,CASSMGQGPTEAFF
TRBJ2-3,NA,TRBV5-4,CASSLEGDTQYF
NA,NA,TRBV4-1,CASSPIQSAGAGPYSNQPQYF
TRBJ1-1,NA,TRBV5-6,CASSFPQENTEAFF
TRBJ2-7,NA,TRBV5-1,CASSIPRQGAMDEQYF
TRBJ2-3,NA,TRBV18,CASSPWDSSTDTQYF
TRBJ2-7,few,TRBV7-9,CATSEAGSSYEQYF
TRBJ2-5,NA,TRBV28,CASSPGTSGGAWETQYF
TRBJ1-3,few,TRBV19,CASSTNRNPGNTIYF
TRBJ2-2,NA,TRBV7-8,CASSLIPGTTNTGELFF
TRBJ1-1,NA,TRBV2,CASSSVSGGMLKAFF
TRBJ1-1,once,TRBV5-1,CASSLGPRADTEAFF
TRBJ2-2,NA,TRBV7-3,CASSLSLNSGGGELFF
TRBJ1-1,NA,TRBV5-1,CASSLGTGETEAFF
TRBJ2-1,NA,TRBV3-1/TRBV3-2,CASSPMTITYYNEQFF
TRBJ2-5,NA,TRBV7-9,CASSLGRGRGQETQYF
TRBJ2-3,once,TRBV3-1/TRBV3-2,CASSQEGYTGENTQYF
TRBJ2-7,few,TRBV6-2/TRBV6-3,CASSYTAYEQYF
TRBJ2-5,once,TRBV2,CASSGTSGGTLSQYF
TRBJ1-2,NA,TRBV25-1,CASSGPSLPGQGYGYTF
TRBJ2-3,NA,TRBV7-8,CASSLDPGTDTQYF
TRBJ2-7,NA,TRBV24-1,CATSDTYEQYF
TRBJ1-3,NA,TRBV7-9,CASSLVIPYSGNTIYF
TRBJ1-5,once,TRBV2,CASSEEGGDQPQHF
TRBJ1-2,NA,TRBV4-3,CASSQDIRSAGVSGYTF